The 23 T cell receptor beta chains reported below all come from one sample, sequenced in a study of T cell responses to AZD1222 COVID-19 vaccine. This table comes from immunoSEQ multiplex PCR, and its TCRdb copy is limited to in-frame clones, with some not included. This sample has around 150,000 clones, with about 92% found just once. Sample: peripheral blood, taken 28 days after the second AZD1222 dose. The origin of the receptors is an adult who received the AZD1222 COVID-19 vaccine.

The rearrangement uses TRBV11-2 and TRBJ1-2; D call uncertain. The CDR3 is made up of 13 amino acids. Between the trimmed V and J ends, which lost 6 bases and 4 bases, there was a span of 12 bases. Per the germline V gene, CDR1 is SGHAT and CDR2 is FQNNGV. The CDR3 here is CASSQDESYGYTF. The DNA of the CDR3 is TGTGCCAGCAGTCAGGACGAGTCCTATGGCTACACCTTC. The whole variable domain, remainder taken from reference TRBV11-2 and TRBJ1-2, is EAGVAQSPRYKIIEKRQSVAFWCNPISGHATLYWYQQILGQGPKLLIQFQNNGVVDDSQLPKDRFSAERLKGVDSTLKIQPAKLEDSAVYLCASSQDESYGYTFGSGTRLTVV.

The chain uses TRBV28 and TRBJ1-2; the D is unclear. Trimming pared 7 bases from V and 10 bases from J, leaving 16 bases between. The length of the CDR3 is 12 residues. Germline V gene lookup returns CDR1 MDHEN and CDR2 SYDVKM. The CDR3, as DNA: TGTGCCAGCACCTACGGGCATCCCTACTACACCTTC. As protein: CASTYGHPYYTF.

V is TRBV7-2 and J is TRBJ2-7, with D perhaps given as TRBD1 or TRBD2 (6 bases each). V dropped 5 bases and J dropped 0 bases, with 14 bases sitting between them. CDR3 size: 15 residues. Germline lookup yields CDR1 SGHTA and CDR2 FQGNSA. The CDR3 bases are TGTGCCAGCAGCCCCCTAGGGGGGAGCTCCTACGAGCAGTACTTC. Translated: CASSPLGGSSYEQYF.

The count of this clone is one. The chain employs TRBV5-4 and TRBJ2-3; 7 bases match TRBD2. This CDR3 has 18 residues. The junction had 16 bases not matched to a gene; V was cut back by 0 bases and J by 6 bases. CDR1 SGHNT and CDR2 YYREEE come from the germline V gene (reference sequence). Written as DNA, the CDR3 is TGTGCCAGCAGCTTGGCCCTCCCAGCGGGGACGTTGGAGGATACGCAGTATTTT. Translating gives CASSLALPAGTLEDTQYF.

The chain has TRBV30 and TRBJ2-1; D not resolved. Germline V gene lookup returns CDR1 GTSNPN and CDR2 SVGIG (reference sequence). CDR3 size: 16 residues. Trimming removed 1 base from V and 0 bases from J, with 13 bases in between. As DNA, the CDR3 is TGTGCCTGGAGTGCCCTCTCGCGGAGCTCCTACAATGAGCAGTTCTTC. Protein product: CAWSALSRSSYNEQFF.

The chain uses TRBV10-3 and TRBJ2-1; 7 bases fit TRBD2. CDR3 length equals 12 residues. Germline V gives CDR1 ENHRY, CDR2 SYGVKD. The ends lost 8 bases at V and 5 bases at J; junction bases unmatched: 3. CDR3 residues: CAIGGEDNEQFF. In DNA, the CDR3 is TGTGCCATCGGGGGGGAGGACAATGAGCAGTTCTTC.

V is TRBV5-1 and J is TRBJ1-5, with D tentatively TRBD1 (5 bases). Germline loops: CDR1 SGHRS, CDR2 YFSETQ. The germline V and J ends were trimmed by 7 bases and 2 bases, with 16 bases remaining between them. The CDR3 is 15 amino acids. CDR3 protein: CASASGPEGNQPQHF. In DNA, the CDR3 is TGCGCCAGCGCCTCGGGGCCCGAGGGCAATCAGCCCCAGCATTTT. The entire variable domain, with the rest obtained from reference TRBV5-1 and TRBJ1-5, is as follows: KAGVTQTPRYLIKTRGQQVTLSCSPISGHRSVSWYQQTPGQGLQFLFEYFSETQRNKGNFPGRFSGRQFSNSRSEMNVSTLELGDSALYLCASASGPEGNQPQHFGDGTRLSIL.

This rearrangement joins TRBV6-2 or TRBV6-3 to TRBJ2-4; possible D gene TRBD1, 6 bases. Germline V gene lookup returns CDR1 MNHEY and CDR2 SVGEGT. The V gene lost 6 bases and the J gene lost 5 bases, with 14 bases spanning the gap. The CDR3 totals 14 residues. The CDR3 region is CASSRTDLENIQYF. In DNA, the CDR3 is TGTGCCAGCAGCCGGACAGACTTAGAAAACATTCAGTACTTC.

CDR3 amino acids: CASSERGTSTDEQFF. DNA of the CDR3: TGTGCCAGCAGTGAACGAGGGACTAGTACCGATGAGCAGTTCTTC. This rearrangement joins TRBV2 to TRBJ2-1; 8 bases map to TRBD2. This CDR3 has 15 residues. Germline V gene data show CDR1 as SNHLY and CDR2 as FYNNEI. V lost 2 bases, J lost 8 bases, and 8 bases stayed unmatched.

Notes on this clone: At one end the junction does not follow the germline gene, possibly because of a read error. The chain carries TRBV18 and TRBJ2-5, with TRBD1 identical over 7 bases. This CDR3 has 10 residues. CDR1 is KGHSH, CDR2 LQKENI, per germline. CDR3 DNA: TGTGCCAGCTCACCGATGGGACAGAACTTC. As protein: CASSPMGQNF.

This clone was recorded once. The CDR3 bases are TGTGCCAGTAGTATCGGGTCCCCAATAGGGACTGAAGCTTTCTTT. It is translated as CASSIGSPIGTEAFF. The chain has TRBV19 and TRBJ1-1; D is unresolved. The CDR3 consists of 15 residues. Germline V gene data show CDR1 as LNHDA and CDR2 as SQIVND (reference sequence). Trimming took 3 bases from V and 5 from J, leaving 16 bases between them.

This clone has only a few counts. J is TRBJ1-1 and V is TRBV5-1; D gene unclear. The CDR3 spans 14 residues. Trimming cost V 0 bases and J 1 base, with 7 bases left between them. Per germline, CDR1 SGHRS and CDR2 YFSETQ. DNA of the CDR3: TGCGCCAGCAGCTTGGGATTCCAGAACACTGAAGCTTTCTTT. It encodes CASSLGFQNTEAFF.

This chain links TRBV28 with TRBJ2-7; the match to TRBD2 covers 10 bases. Germline V lookup: CDR1 MDHEN, CDR2 SYDVKM. Trimming cost V 7 bases and J 2 bases; bases outside gene matches: 8. The CDR3 is made up of 15 amino acids. CDR3 DNA sequence: TGTGCCAGCACCGCGCCTAGCGGGGGAGCCTACGAGCAGTACTTC. This encodes CASTAPSGGAYEQYF.

The V call is TRBV10-2, the J call TRBJ1-2; the D gene is possibly TRBD1 (5 bases). V lost 3 bases and J 8 bases, leaving 13 bases between the germline ends. From germline, CDR1 is WSHSY and CDR2 SAAADI. The CDR3 has 13 amino acids. The CDR3 DNA reads TGCGCCAGCAGTGAATACCCAGGGTTGGGCTACACCTTC. It translates to CASSEYPGLGYTF.

The chain links TRBV10-3 to TRBJ1-2; TRBD1 matches at 8 bases. The CDR3 covers 13 residues. V gave up 8 bases and J gave up 3 bases; unmatched junction bases: 5. Germline V gene lookup returns CDR1 ENHRY and CDR2 SYGVKD. The CDR3 DNA reads as TGTGCCATCGGAAGGACAGGGCACTATGGCTACACCTTC. Its translation is CAIGRTGHYGYTF.

The chain combines TRBV2 with TRBJ2-7; D is uncertain. In germline, CDR1 is SNHLY, CDR2 FYNNEI. The CDR3 runs to 11 residues. V lost 7 bases and J lost 0, with 4 bases in between. CDR3 amino acids: CASKNSYEQYF. The CDR3 coding sequence is TGTGCCAGCAAGAACTCCTACGAGCAGTACTTC.

Concerning this clone: One junction end disagrees with the germline gene, perhaps due to a read error. The genes are TRBV7-3 and TRBJ2-1, with 15 bases identical to TRBD2. This CDR3 spans 16 amino acids. CDR1 and CDR2 (germline): SGHTA, FQGTGA. CDR3 region: CASSLTGLAGGHEQFF. CDR3 bases: TGTGCCAGCAGCCTAACTGGACTAGCGGGAGGGCATGAGCAGTTCTTC.

V usage is TRBV5-1 and J usage is TRBJ2-6; a weak D match, TRBD1 (5 bases). This CDR3 is built from 16 residues. V dropped 4 bases and J dropped 0 bases, with 11 bases sitting between them. Germline assignment: CDR1 SGHRS and CDR2 YFSETQ. The CDR3 reads CASSAGPPSGANVLTF. The CDR3 DNA sequence: TGCGCCAGCAGCGCAGGGCCCCCCTCTGGGGCCAACGTCCTGACTTTC.

The chain employs TRBV27 and TRBJ2-7; possible D gene TRBD2, 5 bases. V gave up 2 bases and J gave up 2 bases, with 13 bases separating them. Per germline, CDR1 MNHEY and CDR2 SMNVEV (reference sequence). There are 15 residues in the CDR3. DNA for the CDR3: TGTGCCAGCAGTTTAGACCGGAGGCCACCCTACGAGCAGTACTTC. Protein sequence: CASSLDRRPPYEQYF.

This sequence joins TRBV29-1 and TRBJ1-3, with 12 bases aligning to TRBD1. Per the germline V gene, CDR1 is SQVTM and CDR2 is ANQGSEA. The CDR3 is made up of 15 amino acids. Trimming at V came to 4 bases and at J to 3 bases, leaving 4 bases not matched to a gene. The CDR3 nucleotides are TGCAGCGTTGGGGACAGGGGGCTTTTTGGAAACACCATATATTTT. Residues: CSVGDRGLFGNTIYF.

The rearrangement links TRBV10-3 to TRBJ2-2; TRBD1 might be the D (5 bases). This CDR3 is 14 amino acids long. Looked up from germline, CDR1 is ENHRY and CDR2 is SYGVKD. The V gene lost 8 bases and the J gene lost 1 base, with 11 bases spanning the gap. This chain's CDR3 is CAIRAGLNTGELFF. DNA of the CDR3: TGTGCCATCCGGGCAGGGTTGAACACCGGGGAGCTGTTTTTT.

The chain uses TRBV6-4 and TRBJ1-1; D is undetermined. V was trimmed by 3 bases and J by 1 base, leaving 6 bases between them. The germline gives CDR1 MRHNA, CDR2 SNTAGT. This CDR3 has 13 amino acids. CDR3 nucleotides: TGTGCCAGCAGTGAAAGGGAGAACACTGAAGCTTTCTTT. This sequence encodes CASSERENTEAFF.

The genes are TRBV11-2 and TRBJ2-7; 9 positions match TRBD2. V lost 4 bases and J lost 3; bases outside the gene matches: 7. The CDR3 spans 15 residues. Germline V CDR1 and CDR2: SGHAT, FQNNGV. The CDR3 DNA sequence: TGTGCCAGCAGCTCCCCTAGCGGGGCCATCTACGAGCAGTACTTC. This gives the protein CASSSPSGAIYEQYF.